The entry that follows covers one T cell receptor beta chain sequence. Its antigen is unknown. Prepared libraries of TCR beta cDNA carried unique molecular identifiers. TCRdb reprocessed the PCR reads with MiXCR, giving one entry per CDR3 protein. The sample includes more than 450,000 distinct CDR3 sequences, 44% of them seen just once. This specimen belongs to a study of post-analysis software for immune sequencing data. Study-wide points: When the samples were clustered directly with F measure, those that had been prepared in the same batch showed strong co-clustering.

The specimen was blood. The TCR was taken from a girl aged 5 to 17 with multiple sclerosis.

Here the CDR3 reads CASRHRRDRDYNEQFF. DNA for the CDR3: TGTGCCAGCAGGCATCGCCGGGACAGGGACTACAATGAGCAGTTCTTC. V is TRBV11-2 and J is TRBJ2-1; TRBD1 matches at 9 bases. The length of the CDR3 is 16 residues. Germline trimming cut 6 bases from V and 3 bases from J; bases unmatched to any gene: 9. Germline assignment: CDR1 SGHAT and CDR2 FQNNGV. Full variable domain (remainder filled in from reference TRBV11-2 and TRBJ2-1): EAGVAQSPRYKIIEKRQSVAFWCNPISGHATLYWYQQILGQGPKLLIQFQNNGVVDDSQLPKDRFSAERLKGVDSTLKIQPAKLEDSAVYLCASRHRRDRDYNEQFFGPGTRLTVL.